Below are 18 T cell receptor beta chains sequenced from a single sample in a study of T cell responses to AZD1222 COVID-19 vaccine. This table comes from immunoSEQ multiplex PCR, and its TCRdb copy is limited to in-frame clones, with some not included. The sample includes some 170,000 clones, roughly nine tenths of them seen just once. The specimen comprised peripheral blood, sampled on day 0 of AZD1222 vaccination. All receptors come from an adult in good health.

The chain carries TRBV6-4 and TRBJ2-1, with TRBD1 identical over 9 bases. With 0 bases clipped from V and 12 bases from J, the junction kept 0 bases outside the gene matches. Germline loops: CDR1 MRHNA, CDR2 SNTAGT. The CDR3 sequence is 12 residues long. In DNA form, the CDR3 reads TGTGCCAGCAGTGACTCGACAGGGGGGCAGTTCTTC. Translation gives CASSDSTGGQFF.

The chain couples TRBV12-3 or TRBV12-4 to TRBJ2-1; TRBD1 or TRBD2 may be the D gene (6 bases each). This CDR3 contains 13 residues. The ends were cut back, 3 bases at V and 7 bases at J, with 10 bases in the middle. The chain's CDR3 is CASSLEGGNEQFF. The DNA of the CDR3 is TGTGCCAGCAGTTTGGAGGGGGGAAATGAGCAGTTCTTC.

In this sample, this clone turned up once. The chain joins TRBV4-1 to TRBJ1-1; D is perhaps TRBD1 (5 bases). Germline-derived CDR1 and CDR2 are MGHRA and YSYEKL. V was trimmed by 1 base and J by 1 base, leaving 10 bases between them. The CDR3 has 15 amino acids. The CDR3 DNA reads TGCGCCAGCAGCCAAGCCCGGGACGGGAACACTGAAGCTTTCTTT. Protein: CASSQARDGNTEAFF.

V is TRBV6-5 and J is TRBJ2-7, with D uncertain. Per the germline V gene, CDR1 is MNHEY and CDR2 is SVGAGI. The CDR3 runs 12 residues. Trimming removed 2 bases from V and 4 bases from J, with 6 bases in between. CDR3 sequence: CASSYRFYEQYF. In DNA form, the CDR3 reads TGTGCCAGCAGTTACAGGTTTTACGAGCAGTACTTC.

The rearrangement uses TRBV6-5 and TRBJ1-3, with TRBD1 matching 8 bases. After removal of 6 bases from V and 0 bases from J, the junction contained 4 bases not matched to a gene. CDR1 is MNHEY and CDR2 is SVGAGI in the germline V gene. The CDR3 length is 15 residues. CDR3 DNA sequence: TGTGCCAGCAGCCGGGACAGGCCCTCTGGAAACACCATATATTTT. Protein sequence: CASSRDRPSGNTIYF.

CDR3 nucleotide sequence: TGCGCCAGCAGCTTGGTTGCTAGCGGGAGTGTGGAGACCCAGTACTTC. It encodes CASSLVASGSVETQYF. The chain joins TRBV5-1 to TRBJ2-5; 10 bases fit TRBD2. CDR3 length: 16 residues. J gave up 5 bases and V 0 bases, and 7 bases lay outside the gene matches. CDR1 and CDR2 (germline): SGHRS, YFSETQ.

The CDR3 bases are TGTGCCAGTAGATTCTCTCAGGCAGCAACTAATGAAAAACTGTTTTTT. Protein product: CASRFSQAATNEKLFF. This chain links TRBV19 with TRBJ1-4, with D uncertain. The CDR3 is 16 amino acids. V lost 6 bases to trimming and J lost 0 bases, with 14 bases between them. Germline loops: CDR1 LNHDA, CDR2 SQIVND (reference sequence).

This clone was observed a single time. This same CDR3 is encoded by further DNA sequences in the sample. The chain is built from TRBV6-1 and TRBJ1-5, with D unresolved. Germline lookup yields CDR1 MNHNS and CDR2 SASEGT. V shed 0 bases and J shed 0 bases, with 9 bases lying between them. This CDR3 spans 16 amino acids. CDR3 in amino acids: CASSEASGYSNQPQHF. DNA for the CDR3: TGTGCCAGCAGTGAAGCGTCAGGTTATAGCAATCAGCCCCAGCATTTT.

This chain uses TRBV11-2 with TRBJ2-1, with 7 bases lining up with TRBD2. Trimming took 5 bases from V and 4 from J; bases not matched to a gene: 5. The CDR3 loop spans 14 amino acids. Germline lookup yields CDR1 SGHAT and CDR2 FQNNGV. CDR3 sequence: CASSRSGMYNEQFF. The DNA for the CDR3 is TGTGCCAGCAGCCGCAGCGGGATGTACAATGAGCAGTTCTTC.

With regard to this clone: Other DNA sequences in the same sample also yield this CDR3. CDR3 DNA: TGTGCTAGTGTCCCGGGACAGACCTACAATGAGCAGTTCTTC. This translates into CASVPGQTYNEQFF. The gene calls are TRBV12-5 and TRBJ2-1, with TRBD1 identical over 7 bases. Trimming took 7 bases from V and 2 from J; bases not matched to a gene: 5. The length of the CDR3 is 14 residues. Germline V gene sequence: CDR1 LGHNT, CDR2 FRNRAP.

The rearrangement links TRBV3-1 (or the pseudogene TRBV3-2) to TRBJ1-6, with 7 bases that match TRBD1. CDR1 is LGHDT and CDR2 is YNNKEL in the germline V gene (reference sequence). The CDR3 contains 14 residues. The V segment lost 2 bases and the J segment 9 bases; nucleotides outside the gene matches: 4. The CDR3 DNA follows: TGTGCCAGCAGCCAAATCAGGGGGGTTTCACCCCTCCACTTT. Amino acids: CASSQIRGVSPLHF.

The CDR3 here is CASSQEFQREVENEQYF. The CDR3 nucleotides are TGTGCCAGCAGCCAAGAGTTCCAGCGGGAGGTTGAGAACGAGCAGTACTTC. The V call is TRBV3-1 (or the pseudogene TRBV3-2), the J call TRBJ2-7; 9 bases match TRBD2. Germline V gene sequence: CDR1 LGHDT, CDR2 YNNKEL (reference sequence). This CDR3 comprises 17 residues. Trimming at V came to 0 bases and at J to 5 bases, leaving 11 bases not matched to a gene.

This rearrangement joins TRBV30 to TRBJ1-3, with 9 positions matching TRBD1. With V trimmed by 4 bases and J by 8 bases, 18 bases remained unmatched. This CDR3 is 17 amino acids long. The V gene's germline CDR1 is GTSNPN and CDR2 SVGIG (reference sequence). The chain's CDR3 is CAWNFLAGQGSGYTIYF. CDR3 nucleotide sequence: TGTGCCTGGAACTTTCTAGCGGGACAGGGTTCGGGGTACACCATATATTTT.

The chain has TRBV21-1 and TRBJ2-7; the D call of TRBD1 is as the table states it, not checked on the DNA. TRBV21-1 is described as a pseudogene. This CDR3 is 15 amino acids long. In nucleotides, the CDR3 is TGTGCCAGCAGCAATAGTATAGGGGCGACCTACGAGCAGTACTTC. It yields the protein CASSNSIGATYEQYF.

The chain couples TRBV5-1 to TRBJ2-1, with D possibly being TRBD2 (6 bases). The CDR3 has 18 amino acids. Germline V gene lookup returns CDR1 SGHRS and CDR2 YFSETQ. V gave up 7 bases and J gave up 1 base, with 24 bases separating them. The CDR3 loop reads CASRHSGDFLGSYNEQFF. The CDR3 DNA sequence: TGCGCCAGCCGACATAGCGGAGATTTCTTAGGGTCCTACAATGAGCAGTTCTTC. Drawing the rest from reference TRBV5-1 and TRBJ2-1, the complete variable domain is KAGVTQTPRYLIKTRGQQVTLSCSPISGHRSVSWYQQTPGQGLQFLFEYFSETQRNKGNFPGRFSGRQFSNSRSEMNVSTLELGDSALYLCASRHSGDFLGSYNEQFFGPGTRLTVL.

The V and J genes are TRBV27 and TRBJ2-7; no firm D call. This CDR3 contains 11 residues. V lost 8 bases, J lost 4 bases, and 9 bases lay in between. CDR1 MNHEY and CDR2 SMNVEV come from the germline V gene (reference sequence). The CDR3 sequence: CASGFGYEQYF. CDR3 bases: TGTGCCAGCGGGTTTGGGTACGAGCAGTACTTC.

V and J are TRBV27 and TRBJ2-7; 7 bases map to TRBD2. The CDR3 runs to 16 residues. Germline trimming cut 5 bases from V and 1 base from J; bases unmatched to any gene: 11. The germline gives CDR1 MNHEY, CDR2 SMNVEV (reference sequence). CDR3: CASSGRFLAGSYEQYF. DNA for the CDR3: TGTGCCAGCAGTGGGCGGTTTTTAGCGGGTTCCTACGAGCAGTACTTC.

The chain employs TRBV10-3 and TRBJ2-1; a weak D match, TRBD2 (5 bases). Between the trimmed V and J ends, which lost 6 bases and 6 bases, there was a span of 12 bases. Germline V gene lookup returns CDR1 ENHRY and CDR2 SYGVKD. There are 13 residues in the CDR3. As DNA, the CDR3 is TGTGCCATCAGGGACGGGATAAGCAATGAGCAGTTCTTC. Its protein is CAIRDGISNEQFF.